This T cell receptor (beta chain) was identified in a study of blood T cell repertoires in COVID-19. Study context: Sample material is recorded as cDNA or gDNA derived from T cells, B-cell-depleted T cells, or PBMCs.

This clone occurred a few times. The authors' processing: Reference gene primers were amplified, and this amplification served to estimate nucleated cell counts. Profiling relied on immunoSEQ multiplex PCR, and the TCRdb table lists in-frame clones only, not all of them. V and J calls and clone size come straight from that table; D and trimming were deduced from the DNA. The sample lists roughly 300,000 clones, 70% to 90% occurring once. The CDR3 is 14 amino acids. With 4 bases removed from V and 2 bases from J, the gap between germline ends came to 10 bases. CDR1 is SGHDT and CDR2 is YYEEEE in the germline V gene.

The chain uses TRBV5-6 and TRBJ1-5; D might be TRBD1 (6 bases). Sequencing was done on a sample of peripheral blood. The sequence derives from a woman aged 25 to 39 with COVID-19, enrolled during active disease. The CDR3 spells CASSPGGGNQPQHF. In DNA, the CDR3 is TGTGCCAGCAGCCCTGGGGGCGGCAATCAGCCCCAGCATTTT.